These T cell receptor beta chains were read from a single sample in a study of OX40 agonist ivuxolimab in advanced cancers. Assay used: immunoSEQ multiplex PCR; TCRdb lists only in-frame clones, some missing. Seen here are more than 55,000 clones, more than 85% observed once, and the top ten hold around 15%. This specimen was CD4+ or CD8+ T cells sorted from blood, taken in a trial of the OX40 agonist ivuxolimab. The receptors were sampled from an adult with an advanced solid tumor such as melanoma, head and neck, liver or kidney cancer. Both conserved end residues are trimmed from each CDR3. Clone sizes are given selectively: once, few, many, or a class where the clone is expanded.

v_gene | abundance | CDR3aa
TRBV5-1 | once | ASSLEGLGTEAF
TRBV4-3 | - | ASSQVSGGTYEQY
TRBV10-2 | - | ASGLSYNEQF
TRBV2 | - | ASSDAQVHPLYGYT
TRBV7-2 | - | ASSRGTSGKQY
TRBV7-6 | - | ASSLLGTGGAGYT
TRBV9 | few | ASSVGQGWY
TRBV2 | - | ASSRLDFRDREGDTQY
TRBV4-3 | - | ASSQEVAGPIDTQY
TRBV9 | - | ASSAGLAGVDEQF
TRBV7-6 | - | ASSQGRGPGGYT
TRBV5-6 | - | ASSGRMGQLSYEQY
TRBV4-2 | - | ASSQLTGGFTEAS
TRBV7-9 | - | ASSSGGGYT
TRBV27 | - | ASSRFEQGLHEQF